This T cell receptor (beta chain) was profiled in a study of blood T cell repertoires in COVID-19. Assay: immunoSEQ multiplex PCR; the TCRdb copy retains only in-frame clones and omits some. The sample lists 250,000 to 300,000 clones; around 91% were seen once. Germline V gene sequence: CDR1 LGHDT, CDR2 YNNKEL (reference sequence). J lost 3 bases, V lost 3 bases, and 4 bases had no gene match. The CDR3 is 14 residues long. Sample: peripheral blood. The chain is built from TRBV3-1 (or the pseudogene TRBV3-2) and TRBJ2-7, with TRBD2 identical over 8 bases. The sequence derives from a woman aged 55-70 years with acute or convalescent COVID-19. The CDR3 region has the DNA TGTGCCAGCAGCCAGCGGGGGGCCGACTACGAGCAGTACTTC. Protein product: CASSQRGADYEQYF.